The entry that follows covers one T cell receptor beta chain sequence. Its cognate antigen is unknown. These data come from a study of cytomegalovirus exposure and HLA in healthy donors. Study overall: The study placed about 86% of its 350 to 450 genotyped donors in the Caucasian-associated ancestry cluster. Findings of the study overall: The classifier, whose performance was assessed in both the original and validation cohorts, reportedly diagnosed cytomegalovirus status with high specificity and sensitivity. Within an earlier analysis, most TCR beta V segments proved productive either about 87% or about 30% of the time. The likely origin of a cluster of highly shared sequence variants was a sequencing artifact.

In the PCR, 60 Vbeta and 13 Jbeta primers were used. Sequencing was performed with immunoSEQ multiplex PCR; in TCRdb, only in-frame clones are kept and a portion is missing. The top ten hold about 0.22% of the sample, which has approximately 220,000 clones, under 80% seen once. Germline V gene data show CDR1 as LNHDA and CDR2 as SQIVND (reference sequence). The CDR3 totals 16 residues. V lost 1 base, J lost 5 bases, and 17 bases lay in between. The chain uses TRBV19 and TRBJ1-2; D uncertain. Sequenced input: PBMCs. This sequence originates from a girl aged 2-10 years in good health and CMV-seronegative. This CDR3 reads CASSIVSQIHGYGYTF. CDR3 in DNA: TGTGCCAGTAGTATAGTATCTCAGATCCATGGTTATGGCTACACCTTC.